This T cell receptor (beta chain) originates from a study of control samples from healthy donors and cancer patients. TCRdb's table, derived via immunoSEQ multiplex PCR, lists solely in-frame clones and lacks some. The profile covers approximately 180,000 clones, with 91% appearing a single time and around 2% taken by the ten largest. Germline CDR1 reads MGHRA; CDR2 reads YSYEKL. Trimming shortened V by 0 bases and J by 7 bases, and 15 bases separated the two germline ends. The CDR3 extends over 15 amino acids. The clonotype was recovered from a woman between 40 and 50 years old in good health. The chain uses TRBV4-1 and TRBJ1-1, with a tentative D call TRBD1 (6 bases). Source material: blood. For the CDR3, the DNA is TGCGCCAGCAGCCAAGACGTCACAGGGTGGCTTGAAGCTTTCTTT. Amino acid sequence: CASSQDVTGWLEAFF.